This record concerns one TCR beta chain sequence. As yet, its antigen is unknown. The data derive from a study of human T cells and chemical hapten exposure. This CDR3 contains 16 residues. V shed 2 bases and J 6 bases; nucleotides not matched to a gene: 10. Time point indicated: patch test 3, about 24 weeks after DPC sensitization. The treatment here: therapeutic diphenylcyclopropenone sensitization with weekly scalp DPC. TCRdb called the RACE reads again in MiXCR, with one record for every CDR3 protein. This sample has over 100,000 distinct CDR3 sequences, with about 11% found just once. Study outcomes and limitations: No shift was seen in TCRs above 1 in 1000 frequency with DPC sensitization. Significantly more large CDR3 similarity clusters arose among expanded TCRs than among controls.

The sequenced sample was whole blood, obtained in connection with sensitization to the hapten diphenylcyclopropenone (DPC). V usage is TRBV12-3 or TRBV12-4 and J usage is TRBJ2-1; TRBD2 matches at 7 bases. The source is a woman between 50 and 59 years old with alopecia areata. Some clones in this sample may be carry-over from other donors' samples. CDR3 nucleotide sequence: TGTGCCAGCAGTTTATTAGGGTGGGAGGGACCCAATGAGCAGTTCTTC. It translates to CASSLLGWEGPNEQFF.